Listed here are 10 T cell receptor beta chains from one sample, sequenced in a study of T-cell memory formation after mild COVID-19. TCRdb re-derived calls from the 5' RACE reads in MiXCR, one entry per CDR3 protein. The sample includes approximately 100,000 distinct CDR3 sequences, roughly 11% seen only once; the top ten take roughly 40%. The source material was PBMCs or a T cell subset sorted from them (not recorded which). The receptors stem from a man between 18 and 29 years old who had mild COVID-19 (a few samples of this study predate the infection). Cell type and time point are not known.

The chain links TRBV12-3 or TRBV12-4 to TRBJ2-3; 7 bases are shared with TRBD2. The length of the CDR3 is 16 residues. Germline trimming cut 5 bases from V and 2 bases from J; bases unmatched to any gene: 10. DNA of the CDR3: TGTGCCAGCAGTGCACCCGGCCTAGCGGTCACAGATACGCAGTATTTT. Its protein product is CASSAPGLAVTDTQYF.

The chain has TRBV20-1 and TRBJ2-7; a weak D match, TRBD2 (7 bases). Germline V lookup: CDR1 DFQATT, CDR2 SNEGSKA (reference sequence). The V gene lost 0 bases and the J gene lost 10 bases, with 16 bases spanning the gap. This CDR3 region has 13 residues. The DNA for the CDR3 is TGCAGTGCTAGAGATCGGGGGCTAGCGGAACAGTACGTC. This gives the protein CSARDRGLAEQYV.

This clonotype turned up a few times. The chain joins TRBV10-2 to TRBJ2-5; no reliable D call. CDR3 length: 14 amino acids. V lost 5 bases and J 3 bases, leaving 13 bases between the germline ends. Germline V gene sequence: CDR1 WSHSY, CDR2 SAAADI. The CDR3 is CASSRVPREETQYF. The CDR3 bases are TGCGCCAGCAGTCGTGTACCCCGGGAAGAGACCCAGTACTTC.

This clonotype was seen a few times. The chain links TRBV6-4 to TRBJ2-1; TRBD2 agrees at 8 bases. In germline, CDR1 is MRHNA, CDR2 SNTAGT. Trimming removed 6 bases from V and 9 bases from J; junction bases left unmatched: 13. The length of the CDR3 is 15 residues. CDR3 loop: CASSPGGGGWIEQFF. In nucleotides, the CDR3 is TGTGCCAGCAGCCCTGGAGGCGGGGGGTGGATTGAGCAGTTCTTC.

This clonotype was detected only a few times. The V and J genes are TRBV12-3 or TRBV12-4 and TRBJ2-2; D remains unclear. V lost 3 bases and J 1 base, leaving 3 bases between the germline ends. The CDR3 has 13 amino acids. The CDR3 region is CASSFRNTGELFF. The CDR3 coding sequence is TGTGCCAGCAGTTTTAGGAACACCGGGGAGCTGTTTTTT.

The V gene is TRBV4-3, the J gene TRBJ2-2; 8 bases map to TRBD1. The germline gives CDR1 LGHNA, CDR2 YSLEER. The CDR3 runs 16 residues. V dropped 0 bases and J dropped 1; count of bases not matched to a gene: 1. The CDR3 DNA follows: TGCGCCAGCAGCCAAGATGGGACAGGGAACACCGGGGAGCTGTTTTTT. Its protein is CASSQDGTGNTGELFF.

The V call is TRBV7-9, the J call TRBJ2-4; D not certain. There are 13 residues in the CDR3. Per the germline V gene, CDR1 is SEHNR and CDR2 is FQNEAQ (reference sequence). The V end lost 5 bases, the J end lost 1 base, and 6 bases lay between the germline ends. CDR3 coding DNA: TGTGCCAGCAGCCCCTGGGCCAAAAACATTCAGTACTTC. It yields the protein CASSPWAKNIQYF.

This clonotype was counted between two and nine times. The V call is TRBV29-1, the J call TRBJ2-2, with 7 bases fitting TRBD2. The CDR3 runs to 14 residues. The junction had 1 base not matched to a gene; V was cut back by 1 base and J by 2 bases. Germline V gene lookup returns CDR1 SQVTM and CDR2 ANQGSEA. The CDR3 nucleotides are TGCAGCGTTGAAGCGGGAGGAAACACCGGGGAGCTGTTTTTT. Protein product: CSVEAGGNTGELFF.

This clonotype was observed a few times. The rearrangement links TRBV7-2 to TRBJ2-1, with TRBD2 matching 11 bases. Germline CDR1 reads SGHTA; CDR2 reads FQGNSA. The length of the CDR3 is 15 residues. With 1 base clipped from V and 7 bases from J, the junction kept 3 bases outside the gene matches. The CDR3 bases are TGTGCCAGCAGCTTAGATAGCGGGGGGGTAAATGAGCAGTTCTTC. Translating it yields CASSLDSGGVNEQFF.

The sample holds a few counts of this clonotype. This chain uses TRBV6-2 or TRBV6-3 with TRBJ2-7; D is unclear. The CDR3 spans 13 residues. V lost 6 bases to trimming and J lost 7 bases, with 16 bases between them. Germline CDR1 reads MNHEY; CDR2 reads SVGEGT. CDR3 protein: CASSPRSPREQYV. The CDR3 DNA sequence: TGTGCCAGCAGCCCCCGGTCCCCGAGGGAGCAGTACGTC.